In its sample, the clone carrying this T cell receptor (beta chain) was seen many times. This sample includes further DNA sequences coding for the same CDR3. Germline lookup yields CDR1 SGDLS and CDR2 YYNGEE. This CDR3 contains 14 residues. Trimming took off 0 bases at V and 1 base at J, with 8 bases between the two ends. No patient received treatment before thyroid surgery. The data belong to a study of metastatic and nonmetastatic thyroid tumors. TCRdb re-called the PCR reads via MiXCR. The sample gives tens of thousands of clones, roughly 29% of which show up once; 7.8% is in the top ten. The source of this sequence is a female donor with papillary thyroid cancer or a benign thyroid nodule (not recorded which). Some clones in this sample may be carry-over from other donors' samples. V usage is TRBV9 and J usage is TRBJ2-7; no reliable D call. The sequenced sample was blood. The CDR3 region is CASSVGGQSYEQYF. The DNA for the CDR3 is TGTGCCAGCAGCGTAGGGGGTCAGTCCTACGAGCAGTACTTC.